This TCR beta chain was captured by sequencing in a study of human T cells and chemical hapten exposure. About the study: Researchers reported sensitizing a roughly 2 cm by roughly 2 cm upper inner arm skin site with 2% DPC. A patient group, mainly female, showed alopecia areata, totalis or universalis.

Documented time point: pre-sensitization, week 0. Documented treatment: therapeutic diphenylcyclopropenone sensitization with weekly scalp DPC. Many counts were recorded for this clonotype. The length of the CDR3 is 16 residues. Trimming pared 4 bases from V and 3 bases from J, leaving 16 bases between. Germline V lookup: CDR1 SEHNR, CDR2 FQNEAQ (reference sequence). Original handling: A per-sample median of about 96,000 TCRs was observed, with counts ranging from roughly 20,000 to 690,600. Using its own MiXCR run on the RACE reads, TCRdb lists one record per CDR3 protein. It is TCRdb's table, rather than the study itself, that gives the V and J calls and clone size. The repertoire holds more than 250,000 distinct CDR3 sequences, with around 9.3% as singletons.

The TCR sequence derives from a woman in her 40s with alopecia areata. Some clones in this sample may be carry-over from other donors' samples. The material was whole blood, obtained in connection with sensitization to the hapten diphenylcyclopropenone (DPC). The chain couples TRBV7-9 to TRBJ1-5; TRBD1 might be the D (5 bases). The CDR3 DNA sequence: TGTGCCAGCAGCTCCAAGCCACCCAGGGCCAATCAGCCCCAGCATTTT. It is translated as CASSSKPPRANQPQHF. The full variable domain, rest sourced from reference TRBV7-9 and TRBJ1-5, is DTGVSQNPRHKITKRGQNVTFRCDPISEHNRLYWYRQTLGQGPEFLTYFQNEAQLEKSRLLSDRFSAERPKGSFSTLEIQRTEQGDSAMYLCASSSKPPRANQPQHFGDGTRLSIL.